One sample yielded the 4 T cell receptor beta chains listed below, sequenced in a study of graft-versus-host responses after intestinal transplantation. The assay was immunoSEQ multiplex PCR, and TCRdb's table has in-frame clones only and misses some. The data hold roughly 80,000 clones, with 80% to 90% observed a single time. These receptors are not linked to any known antigen. The sample was unstimulated CD8+ T cells sorted from spleen or lymph node cells, taken before transplant. Receptor source: a human donor who was the organ donor for an intestinal transplant.

V and J are TRBV6-5 and TRBJ1-1, with D perhaps matching TRBD1 (5 bases). The CDR3 extends over 12 amino acids. Trimming pared 5 bases from V and 7 bases from J, leaving 11 bases between. Germline V gives CDR1 MNHEY, CDR2 SVGAGI. CDR3 sequence reads: CASSRPGLEAFF. The CDR3 DNA is TGTGCCAGCAGTCGACCAGGGCTTGAAGCTTTCTTT.

The V gene is TRBV4-1, the J gene TRBJ2-7, with D perhaps TRBD1 or TRBD2 (6 bases each). CDR1 and CDR2 from the germline V gene are MGHRA and YSYEKL. The CDR3 covers 15 residues. Trimming took off 1 base at V and 3 bases at J, with 13 bases between the two ends. As DNA, the CDR3 is TGCGCCAGCAGCCAAGCTCGGGGGACACACTACGAGCAGTACTTC. Encoded protein: CASSQARGTHYEQYF.

This clone was detected once. This chain connects TRBV6-5 to TRBJ1-1, with a possible D match to TRBD1 (6 bases). Germline CDR1 MNHEY, CDR2 SVGAGI. V lost 6 bases to trimming and J lost 1 base, with 6 bases between them. The CDR3 has 12 amino acids. CDR3 amino acids: CASRTGNTEAFF. CDR3 sequence (DNA): TGTGCCAGCAGGACAGGGAACACTGAAGCTTTCTTT.

The chain combines TRBV27 with TRBJ2-1, with 8 bases identical to TRBD2. CDR1 is MNHEY, CDR2 SMNVEV, per germline (reference sequence). With 3 bases clipped from V and 6 bases from J, the junction kept 7 bases outside the gene matches. The CDR3 has 15 amino acids. The CDR3 DNA follows: TGTGCCAGCAGTTTCGGGGGGGCGGCAGGCAATGAGCAGTTCTTC. Amino acid sequence: CASSFGGAAGNEQFF.